Following are 21 T cell receptor beta chains from one sample sequenced in a study of control samples from healthy donors and cancer patients. TCRdb keeps only in-frame clones here, not all; method: immunoSEQ multiplex PCR. The sample has approximately 130,000 clones; around nine tenths are singletons. Sequencing was performed on blood. These receptors were collected from a man aged 30-40 years in good health.

This sequence joins TRBV18 and TRBJ2-6; the match to TRBD1 covers 7 bases. CDR1 is KGHSH and CDR2 is LQKENI in the germline V gene. The trim removed 6 bases at V and 2 bases at J, leaving 7 bases unmatched. This CDR3 spans 16 amino acids. CDR3 amino acids: CASSTRGLTGANVLTF. The DNA for the CDR3 is TGTGCCAGCTCTACCAGGGGGTTAACTGGGGCCAACGTCCTGACTTTC.

The chain employs TRBV7-3 and TRBJ2-5; 8 nucleotides match TRBD1. The CDR3 sequence is 13 residues long. J was trimmed by 5 bases and V by 5 bases; bases with no gene match: 4. Germline lookup yields CDR1 SGHTA and CDR2 FQGTGA. The CDR3 reads CASSRGQGETQYF. In DNA, the CDR3 is TGTGCCAGCAGCCGCGGACAGGGTGAGACCCAGTACTTC.

The chain employs TRBV5-1 and TRBJ1-1; TRBD1 matches 10 bases. CDR1 and CDR2 (germline): SGHRS, YFSETQ. V lost 4 bases, J lost 0 bases, and 6 bases stayed unmatched. CDR3 length: 16 amino acids. For the CDR3, the DNA is TGCGCCAGCAGCCTCGGGACAGGGGACATGAACACTGAAGCTTTCTTT. Its translation is CASSLGTGDMNTEAFF.

The chain carries TRBV18 and TRBJ2-5, with 9 bases fitting TRBD1. The ends lost 6 bases at V and 2 bases at J; junction bases unmatched: 7. From germline, CDR1 is KGHSH and CDR2 LQKENI. There are 15 residues in the CDR3. The CDR3 here is CASSLGQGKQETQYF. The CDR3 DNA is TGTGCCAGCTCGTTAGGACAGGGGAAACAAGAGACCCAGTACTTC.

The rearrangement joins TRBV2 to TRBJ2-1, with TRBD2 matching over 11 bases. With 6 bases clipped from V and 8 bases from J, the junction kept 6 bases outside the gene matches. Germline lookup yields CDR1 SNHLY and CDR2 FYNNEI. CDR3 size: 14 residues. CDR3 coding DNA: TGTGCCAGCAGGTTTAGCGGGGGGGCTCATGAGCAGTTCTTC. Protein: CASRFSGGAHEQFF.

The V call is TRBV5-5, the J call TRBJ1-1; D is perhaps TRBD1 (5 bases). The CDR3 extends over 13 amino acids. Germline assignment: CDR1 SGHKS and CDR2 YYEKEE (reference sequence). Trimming stripped 3 bases from V and 5 bases from J, with 11 bases between. The CDR3 protein is CASSSIGGTEAFF. DNA of the CDR3: TGTGCCAGCAGCTCGATTGGGGGTACTGAAGCTTTCTTT.

V is TRBV5-5 and J is TRBJ2-1; maybe TRBD2 (6 bases). Trimming removed 2 bases at V and 3 bases at J, with 15 bases between. The germline CDR1 and CDR2 sequences are SGHKS and YYEKEE (reference sequence). This CDR3 is built from 16 residues. Written as DNA, the CDR3 is TGTGCCAGCAGCTTAATCGGGGGAGTAGACTACAATGAGCAGTTCTTC. Residues: CASSLIGGVDYNEQFF. Using reference TRBV5-5 and TRBJ2-1 for the parts outside the CDR3, the full variable domain is DAGVTQSPTHLIKTRGQQVTLRCSPISGHKSVSWYQQVLGQGPQFIFQYYEKEERGRGNFPDRFSARQFPNYSSELNVNALLLGDSALYLCASSLIGGVDYNEQFFGPGTRLTVL.

This clone has a single count. The rearrangement links TRBV2 to TRBJ1-5; tentative D call: TRBD1 (5 bases). Per germline, CDR1 SNHLY and CDR2 FYNNEI. This CDR3 contains 16 residues. Trimming left V 4 bases short and J 0 bases short, with 13 bases between. DNA of the CDR3: TGTGCCAGCAGTGGTTACAGGATAGATAGCAATCAGCCCCAGCATTTT. This codes for CASSGYRIDSNQPQHF.

V usage is TRBV9 and J usage is TRBJ1-1, with D perhaps matching TRBD1 (5 bases). Germline V gene lookup returns CDR1 SGDLS and CDR2 YYNGEE. CDR3 length: 15 residues. V was shortened by 4 bases and J by 4 bases, with 17 bases between the two germline ends. CDR3 loop: CASSRGEPGGTEAFF. The CDR3 DNA is TGTGCCAGCAGCCGGGGGGAGCCCGGAGGCACTGAAGCTTTCTTT.

The chain couples TRBV9 to TRBJ1-2, with TRBD1 matching over 7 bases. CDR3 size: 17 residues. Germline CDR1 and CDR2: SGDLS and YYNGEE. V gave up 3 bases and J gave up 5 bases; unmatched junction bases: 16. The CDR3, as DNA: TGTGCCAGCAGCGAGGGACAGTTGGTGAGGGCAGGGTATGGCTACACCTTC. Amino acids: CASSEGQLVRAGYGYTF.

The genes are TRBV2 and TRBJ2-2, with unresolved D. Germline lookup yields CDR1 SNHLY and CDR2 FYNNEI. This CDR3 region has 15 residues. Trimming stripped 2 bases from V and 0 bases from J, with 7 bases between. This chain's CDR3 is CASSEKPANTGELFF. The CDR3 DNA reads TGTGCCAGCAGTGAAAAACCAGCGAACACCGGGGAGCTGTTTTTT.

This clone was detected only once. The J gene is TRBJ1-2, the V gene TRBV2, with TRBD1 identical over 9 bases. Germline V lookup: CDR1 SNHLY, CDR2 FYNNEI. The CDR3 loop spans 12 amino acids. With V trimmed by 5 bases and J by 8 bases, 3 bases remained unmatched. The CDR3 region is CASSTGTGGYTF. CDR3 nucleotides: TGTGCCAGCAGTACAGGGACAGGGGGCTACACCTTC.

The rearrangement joins TRBV2 to TRBJ2-6; D gene ambiguous. The V end was cut by 2 bases, the J end by 0 bases, with 8 bases between. The germline V gene encodes CDR1 SNHLY and CDR2 FYNNEI. This CDR3 has 16 amino acids. The CDR3: CASSEQRVSGANVLTF. CDR3 sequence (DNA): TGTGCCAGCAGTGAACAAAGGGTCTCTGGGGCCAACGTCCTGACTTTC.

The chain links TRBV4-1 to TRBJ2-1; TRBD2 aligns across 11 bases. The J segment lost 0 bases and the V segment lost 0 bases, leaving 4 bases of the junction unmatched. This CDR3 region has 18 residues. Germline assignment: CDR1 MGHRA and CDR2 YSYEKL. The CDR3 reads CASSQELAGDSSYNEQFF. Here the CDR3 DNA reads TGCGCCAGCAGCCAAGAACTAGCGGGGGACAGCTCCTACAATGAGCAGTTCTTC.

The V and J genes are TRBV7-9 and TRBJ2-5; no clear D gene. Trimming took off 1 base at V and 5 bases at J, with 5 bases between the two ends. Germline CDR1 SEHNR, CDR2 FQNEAQ (reference sequence). The CDR3 contains 12 residues. CDR3 coding DNA: TGTGCCAGCAGCTTAGTCGGGGAGACCCAGTACTTC. Its translation is CASSLVGETQYF.

A word on this clone: The same CDR3 arises from other DNA sequences in this sample as well. The chain has TRBV12-3 or TRBV12-4 and TRBJ1-2; maybe TRBD1 (6 bases). The CDR3 is 13 amino acids. Deletions cut 6 bases from V and 1 base from J, with 9 bases between. The CDR3 here is CASRPDSNYGYTF. CDR3 coding DNA: TGTGCCAGCAGGCCGGACAGTAACTATGGCTACACCTTC.

This clone was seen a few times. V and J are TRBV30 and TRBJ1-6; D gene ambiguous. The CDR3 runs to 15 residues. Germline V gene sequence: CDR1 GTSNPN, CDR2 SVGIG (reference sequence). V was clipped by 0 bases and J by 12 bases, with 18 bases between them. The CDR3 loop is CAWSVTGSGLKPLHF. The CDR3 nucleotides read TGTGCCTGGAGTGTAACGGGGTCCGGACTGAAACCCCTCCACTTT. The full variable domain, in which reference TRBV30 and TRBJ1-6 provide the parts outside the CDR3, is SQTIHQWPATLVQPVGSPLSLECTVEGTSNPNLYWYRQAAGRGLQLLFYSVGIGQISSEVPQNLSASRPQDRQFILSSKKLLLSDSGFYLCAWSVTGSGLKPLHFGNGTRLTVT.

The chain carries TRBV6-1 and TRBJ2-3; 8 nucleotides agree with TRBD1. CDR3 length: 16 amino acids. Germline V CDR1 and CDR2: MNHNS, SASEGT. V gave up 0 bases and J gave up 3 bases; unmatched junction bases: 5. For the CDR3, the DNA is TGTGCCAGCAGTGAAGCGGCAGGGGGCGCGACAGATACGCAGTATTTT. It translates to CASSEAAGGATDTQYF.

The CDR3 loop reads CASRGQGMHEQYV. The CDR3 DNA reads TGTGCCAGCAGAGGACAGGGAATGCACGAGCAGTACGTC. The chain joins TRBV6-5 to TRBJ2-7; 8 nucleotides match TRBD1. After removal of 6 bases from V and 5 bases from J, the junction contained 6 bases not matched to a gene. CDR3 length equals 13 residues. In germline, CDR1 is MNHEY, CDR2 SVGAGI.

V is TRBV2 and J is TRBJ2-1, with TRBD2 matching over 7 bases. The germline CDR1 and CDR2 sequences are SNHLY and FYNNEI. This CDR3 region has 11 residues. Unmatched junction bases numbered 3, after V lost 9 bases and J lost 7 bases. This CDR3 reads CASEAGNEQFF. The CDR3 nucleotides are TGTGCCAGTGAAGCGGGGAATGAGCAGTTCTTC.

CDR3 DNA: TGCAGCGTTGGCCGGGGAGGCGGTCAGCCCCAGCATTTT. The encoded protein is CSVGRGGGQPQHF. The chain carries TRBV29-1 and TRBJ1-5; no clear D gene. Trimming removed 4 bases from V and 6 bases from J, with 13 bases in between. Germline lookup yields CDR1 SQVTM and CDR2 ANQGSEA. The CDR3 is 13 residues long.